The entry that follows covers one T cell receptor (beta chain) sequence. What it recognizes is unknown. This sample is part of a study of T cells in Graves' hyperthyroidism and ophthalmopathy. For the study at large: Peripheral blood draws took place at initial diagnosis, ahead of any treatment.

Every diagnosis used clinical symptoms, serum thyroxine and TRAb, thyroid ultrasound and orbital computed tomography. V lost 5 bases to trimming and J lost 2 bases, with 16 bases between them. CDR3 length: 14 residues. Germline CDR1 is DFQATT and CDR2 is SNEGSKA (reference sequence). Amplification yielded TCR beta CDR3 regions, with RNA transcripts as the source. Primed by the HTBI set, a first-round RT-PCR was run on the TCR CDR3. TCRdb reprocessed the multiplex PCR reads via MiXCR and lists one record per CDR3 protein. The table shows 200,000 to 250,000 distinct CDR3 sequences, with approximately 16% occurring only once. General study findings and limits: Ophthalmopathy cases were set apart from stable hyperthyroidism by a 13 V-J model. Prediction of ophthalmopathy progression came a median 6.5 months pre-onset.

V usage is TRBV20-1 and J usage is TRBJ2-7, with a possible D match to TRBD1 (7 bases). The receptor was isolated from a woman aged 18-29 years with Graves' ophthalmopathy. Sequencing was performed on blood. The CDR3 region is CSAGGTQGAYEQYF. In DNA, the CDR3 is TGCAGTGCTGGGGGGACGCAGGGGGCCTACGAGCAGTACTTC.